The clone carrying this TCR beta chain was seen at least ten times. As yet, its antigen is unknown. The sample is drawn from a study of regulatory T cells in long-lasting Graves disease. Overall study results and limits: Patients with persistent disease showed a bias toward TRBV28, TRBJ1-2 and TRBJ2-5.

Time point described: newly diagnosed GD, antithyroid drugs for less than 3 months. RNA isolated from PBMCs was used to make the TCR library. Library construction for TCR beta used iRepertoire HTBI primers and Arm-PCR of CDR3 regions. TCRdb independently ran MiXCR on the multiplex PCR reads; one entry per CDR3 protein. The sample contains a few hundred thousand distinct CDR3 sequences, approximately 10% of which appear only once. The ends lost 5 bases at V and 7 bases at J; junction bases unmatched: 4. Germline V gene sequence: CDR1 SGHVS, CDR2 FNYEAQ. CDR3 length: 15 amino acids. These data were likewise used in another study, on T cells in Graves' hyperthyroidism and ophthalmopathy.

The gene calls are TRBV7-6 and TRBJ1-6; TRBD1 aligns across 11 bases. This TCR was recovered from a woman under 30 with Graves disease. This specimen was peripheral blood mononuclear cells (PBMCs), taken at new diagnosis, from a patient treated with antithyroid drugs. Here the CDR3 DNA reads TGTGCCAGCAGCCCCGGGACAGGGGGGAATTCACCCCTCCACTTT. Protein product: CASSPGTGGNSPLHF. Filled out from reference TRBV7-6 and TRBJ1-6, the complete variable domain reads GAGVSQSPRYKVTKRGQDVALRCDPISGHVSLYWYRQALGQGPEFLTYFNYEAQQDKSGLPNDRFSAERPEGSISTLTIQRTEQRDSAMYRCASSPGTGGNSPLHFGNGTRLTVT.